This TCR beta chain was obtained from a study of OX40 agonist ivuxolimab in advanced cancers. Only in-frame clones appear in the TCRdb table, and some are missing; sequencing was by immunoSEQ multiplex PCR. This sample has roughly 53,000 clones, with 75% to 90% found just once. V lost 4 bases, J lost 6 bases, and 12 bases stayed unmatched. There are 15 residues in the CDR3. Germline V CDR1 and CDR2: SGHAT, FQNNGV. This rearrangement joins TRBV11-2 to TRBJ2-7; 7 positions agree with TRBD2. Here the sequenced sample was CD4+ or CD8+ T cells sorted from blood, taken in a trial of the OX40 agonist ivuxolimab. The clonotype comes from an adult with an advanced solid tumor such as melanoma, head and neck, liver or kidney cancer. The chain's CDR3 is CASSSGGWASPEQYF. The CDR3 nucleotides read TGTGCCAGCAGCTCGGGAGGATGGGCCTCCCCCGAGCAGTACTTC.